This T cell receptor (beta chain) was captured by sequencing in a study of naive and memory T cell subsets. Amplification of ligated cDNA took four PCR rounds with SP2 and nested alpha and beta constant primers. TCRdb ran MiXCR on the 5' RACE reads and lists one entry per CDR3 protein. Of 48,000 or so distinct CDR3 sequences listed, approximately 4.5% were seen once; the top ten hold approximately 0.84%. TCR cDNA received a 3' ligated oligonucleotide that carried a UMI. The ends were cut back, 7 bases at V and 0 bases at J, with 19 bases in the middle. The CDR3 runs to 16 residues. Germline CDR1 SNHLY, CDR2 FYNNEI.

The receptor's source is a female donor in good health. This sequence joins TRBV2 and TRBJ2-7; a possible D gene is TRBD2 (7 bases). The CDR3 loop reads CASIEGGNGISYEQYF. The CDR3 coding sequence is TGTGCCAGCATTGAGGGGGGGAACGGAATCTCCTACGAGCAGTACTTC.